One and the same sample provided the 15 T cell receptor beta chains below, sequenced in a study of T cells after posttransplantation cyclophosphamide. Here immunoSEQ multiplex PCR was the method, and the copy in TCRdb shows in-frame clones only, minus some. The sample holds 45,000 to 60,000 clones, 92% seen once. The source material was PBMCs. All receptors derive from a woman aged 45-65 years in good health and a related stem cell transplant donor.

The CDR3 bases are TGTGCCAGCAGCTCCAGGGGTTCATTAGAGGATACGCAGTATTTT. It yields the protein CASSSRGSLEDTQYF. V is TRBV5-6 and J is TRBJ2-3, with D possibly matching TRBD1 (6 bases). Germline lookup yields CDR1 SGHDT and CDR2 YYEEEE. Trimming stripped 3 bases from V and 6 bases from J, with 17 bases between. CDR3 length: 15 amino acids.

The chain employs TRBV19 and TRBJ2-7; 8 bases match TRBD2. The CDR3 consists of 14 residues. V dropped 5 bases and J dropped 4; count of bases not matched to a gene: 7. CDR1 and CDR2 from the germline V gene are LNHDA and SQIVND (reference sequence). CDR3 residues: CASSPFSGDYEQYF. The CDR3 bases are TGTGCCAGTAGTCCCTTTAGCGGGGATTACGAGCAGTACTTC.

The rearrangement joins TRBV19 to TRBJ2-1; 14 nucleotides match TRBD2. This CDR3 comprises 19 residues. Trimming removed 5 bases from V and 0 bases from J; junction bases left unmatched: 9. Germline CDR1 LNHDA, CDR2 SQIVND (reference sequence). The CDR3 region has the DNA TGTGCCAGTAGTGGGACTAGCGGGAGAAAAAGGAGCTCCTACAATGAGCAGTTCTTC. Translation: CASSGTSGRKRSSYNEQFF.

The chain recombines TRBV7-6 with TRBJ1-1; TRBD1 matches 7 bases. Germline V gene sequence: CDR1 SGHVS, CDR2 FNYEAQ. The trim removed 5 bases at V and 4 bases at J, leaving 7 bases unmatched. The CDR3 length is 14 residues. This CDR3 is CASSTQQGGTEAFF. The CDR3 bases are TGTGCCAGCAGCACACAGCAGGGGGGCACTGAAGCTTTCTTT.

This clone was found once. This sequence joins TRBV6-5 and TRBJ1-2; D uncertain. CDR3 size: 13 residues. The germline V and J ends were trimmed by 6 bases and 4 bases, with 12 bases remaining between them. Germline V gives CDR1 MNHEY, CDR2 SVGAGI. The chain's CDR3 is CASRRTVIYGYTF. The CDR3 nucleotides are TGTGCCAGCAGACGTACAGTTATCTATGGCTACACCTTC.

This clone was found once. This chain links TRBV5-8 with TRBJ2-7; D call uncertain. Germline lookup yields CDR1 SGHTS and CDR2 YDEGEE. The CDR3 is 12 amino acids. V was cut by 0 bases and J by 3 bases, with 4 bases left in between. CDR3 residues: CASSLGGYEQYF. In DNA form, the CDR3 reads TGTGCCAGCAGCTTGGGAGGCTACGAGCAGTACTTC.

The rearrangement uses TRBV9 and TRBJ1-1, with D tentatively TRBD1 (6 bases). This CDR3 spans 18 amino acids. The germline CDR1 and CDR2 sequences are SGDLS and YYNGEE. Trimming pared 4 bases from V and 6 bases from J, leaving 28 bases between. Here the CDR3 reads CASSPSQQGGGANAEAFF. The DNA for the CDR3 is TGTGCCAGCAGCCCGAGCCAACAGGGCGGGGGGGCTAACGCTGAAGCTTTCTTT.

The rearrangement links TRBV6-1 to TRBJ1-1; 7 nucleotides align to TRBD1. V trimming: 4 bases; J trimming: 5 bases; junction bases outside the gene matches: 10. Per the germline V gene, CDR1 is MNHNS and CDR2 is SASEGT. There are 15 residues in the CDR3. CDR3 nucleotide sequence: TGTGCCAGCAGTGGAGGACAGGTTGGAAATACTGAAGCTTTCTTT. Translating gives CASSGGQVGNTEAFF.

The gene calls are TRBV29-1 and TRBJ1-2; D unclear. The V gene's germline CDR1 is SQVTM and CDR2 ANQGSEA. Trimming removed 5 bases from V and 3 bases from J, with 10 bases in between. The CDR3 has 12 amino acids. CDR3 amino acids: CSVREQYYGYTF. The CDR3 nucleotides read TGCAGCGTTCGAGAACAGTACTATGGCTACACCTTC.

The chain has TRBV4-1 and TRBJ2-1; TRBD1 matches 8 bases. Germline CDR1 is MGHRA and CDR2 is YSYEKL. Losses at the gene ends were 4 bases for V and 5 bases for J; bases not matched to a gene: 7. CDR3 length: 15 residues. CDR3 nucleotide sequence: TGCGCCAGCAGCCCTCCGGGACAGGACCACAATGAGCAGTTCTTC. Translation gives CASSPPGQDHNEQFF.

The chain uses TRBV10-2 and TRBJ2-6, with D maybe TRBD2 (5 bases). V was trimmed by 8 bases and J by 0 bases, leaving 17 bases between them. Germline CDR1 WSHSY, CDR2 SAAADI. CDR3 size: 17 residues. In nucleotides, the CDR3 is TGCGCCAGCGCAGGTAGGGCAGGAGGCTCTGGGGCCAACGTCCTGACTTTC. This gives the protein CASAGRAGGSGANVLTF.

The chain uses TRBV5-6 and TRBJ2-7; TRBD2 aligns across 11 bases. The CDR3 runs 15 residues. Losses at the gene ends were 0 bases for V and 3 bases for J; bases not matched to a gene: 2. CDR1 and CDR2 (germline): SGHDT, YYEEEE. This CDR3 is CASSLELAGVYEQYF. In DNA form, the CDR3 reads TGTGCCAGCAGCTTGGAACTAGCGGGAGTCTACGAGCAGTACTTC.

V usage is TRBV29-1 and J usage is TRBJ2-7; weak D call: TRBD1 (5 bases). The germline V and J ends were trimmed by 1 base and 2 bases, with 9 bases remaining between them. Germline-derived CDR1 and CDR2 are SQVTM and ANQGSEA. The CDR3 loop spans 13 amino acids. The CDR3 DNA follows: TGCAGCGTTGAAGGTCAGGGCACCTACGAGCAGTACTTC. Protein sequence: CSVEGQGTYEQYF.

J is TRBJ2-2 and V is TRBV7-8; maybe TRBD2 (5 bases). Trimming removed 5 bases from V and 2 bases from J, with 15 bases in between. Germline V CDR1 and CDR2: SGHVS, FQNEAQ. The CDR3 runs to 16 residues. Here the CDR3 reads CASSPLTRENTGELFF. The CDR3 nucleotides read TGTGCCAGCAGCCCCCTGACACGGGAAAACACCGGGGAGCTGTTTTTT.

This chain uses TRBV9 with TRBJ2-1, with 9 nucleotides matching TRBD2. J gave up 5 bases and V 0 bases, and 3 bases lay outside the gene matches. The CDR3 length is 15 residues. CDR1 is SGDLS, CDR2 YYNGEE, per germline. In DNA, the CDR3 is TGTGCCAGCAGCGTAGATGCTAGCGGGAACAATGAGCAGTTCTTC. This codes for CASSVDASGNNEQFF.